These 28 T cell receptor beta chains were sequenced from one sample in a study of T cell responses to AZD1222 COVID-19 vaccine. TCRdb's copy holds only in-frame clones and misses some; the assay was immunoSEQ multiplex PCR. The profile shows some 150,000 clones, around 92% of them singletons. Sequenced here: peripheral blood, sampled 28 days after the second AZD1222 dose. These receptors were obtained from an adult who received the AZD1222 COVID-19 vaccine.

The genes are TRBV3-1 (or the pseudogene TRBV3-2) and TRBJ2-3; D is possibly TRBD2 (6 bases). Germline V gives CDR1 LGHDT, CDR2 YNNKEL (reference sequence). This CDR3 has 15 residues. V was pared by 2 bases and J by 5 bases, with 14 bases between. The CDR3 reads CASSQTGLGRDTQYF. CDR3 coding DNA: TGTGCCAGCAGCCAAACGGGACTCGGTAGAGATACGCAGTATTTT.

This chain links TRBV5-1 with TRBJ2-1, with 10 bases identical to TRBD2. CDR1 and CDR2 (germline): SGHRS, YFSETQ. This CDR3 has 15 residues. After removal of 5 bases from V and 9 bases from J, the junction contained 11 bases not matched to a gene. The CDR3 nucleotides read TGCGCCAGCAGGTTCCTAGCGGGAGTAACGGGTGAGCAGTTCTTC. Amino acids: CASRFLAGVTGEQFF.

The rearrangement joins TRBV9 to TRBJ2-7; tentative D call: TRBD1 (8 bases). Trimming pared 0 bases from V and 4 bases from J, leaving 17 bases between. The CDR3 consists of 16 residues. CDR1 and CDR2 from the germline V gene are SGDLS and YYNGEE. The CDR3 coding sequence is TGTGCCAGCAGCGTAGCTACAGGGGGGGGCCTATACGAGCAGTACTTC. Translation gives CASSVATGGGLYEQYF.

The CDR3 coding sequence is TGTGCCAGCAGCTTAACCGGGGACCGTGAGCAGTTCTTC. It codes for CASSLTGDREQFF. The rearrangement uses TRBV11-3 and TRBJ2-1, with D possibly being TRBD1 or TRBD2 (5 bases each). The CDR3 sequence is 13 residues long. Germline V gene data show CDR1 as SGHNT and CDR2 as YENEEA. The V end was cut by 2 bases, the J end by 9 bases, with 11 bases between.

V gene TRBV5-6 combines with J gene TRBJ1-1; D ambiguous. Germline V gene lookup returns CDR1 SGHDT and CDR2 YYEEEE. The CDR3 is 12 residues long. Deletions cut 1 base from V and 8 bases from J, with 9 bases between. DNA of the CDR3: TGTGCCAGCAGCTTGTGGACGAACGAAGCTTTCTTT. The encoded protein is CASSLWTNEAFF.

This clone was observed a single time. V usage is TRBV11-2 and J usage is TRBJ2-3, with TRBD2 matching over 14 bases. The CDR3 runs to 15 residues. The junction had 6 bases not matched to a gene; V was cut back by 5 bases and J by 8 bases. Germline-derived CDR1 and CDR2 are SGHAT and FQNNGV. CDR3 residues: CASSPGLAGEGTQYF. The CDR3 DNA is TGTGCCAGCAGCCCGGGACTAGCGGGAGAAGGTACGCAGTATTTT.

The chain recombines TRBV9 with TRBJ2-7, with TRBD1 matching over 9 bases. V shed 2 bases and J 2 bases; nucleotides not matched to a gene: 5. The CDR3 sequence is 15 residues long. The germline CDR1 and CDR2 sequences are SGDLS and YYNGEE. The CDR3 protein is CASSVDRGETYEQYF. The DNA for the CDR3 is TGTGCCAGCAGCGTCGACAGGGGGGAAACCTACGAGCAGTACTTC. Full variable domain (remainder filled in from reference TRBV9 and TRBJ2-7): DSGVTQTPKHLITATGQRVTLRCSPRSGDLSVYWYQQSLDQGLQFLIQYYNGEERAKGNILERFSAQQFPDLHSELNLSSLELGDSALYFCASSVDRGETYEQYFGPGTRLTVT.

The chain combines TRBV28 with TRBJ1-2; 9 positions match TRBD1. The CDR3 covers 15 residues. Trimming cost V 8 bases and J 5 bases; bases outside gene matches: 12. Per the germline V gene, CDR1 is MDHEN and CDR2 is SYDVKM. The CDR3 sequence: CASGESDRGRYGYTF. The CDR3 DNA sequence: TGTGCCAGCGGAGAATCGGACAGGGGCAGATATGGCTACACCTTC.

The chain is built from TRBV28 and TRBJ1-1, with D possibly matching TRBD1 (5 bases). With 5 bases removed from V and 8 bases from J, the gap between germline ends came to 21 bases. The V gene's germline CDR1 is MDHEN and CDR2 SYDVKM. The CDR3 runs 15 residues. The CDR3 sequence: CASSHAGAGPKEAFF. CDR3 bases: TGTGCCAGCAGTCACGCTGGTGCAGGGCCGAAGGAAGCTTTCTTT.

V usage is TRBV19 and J usage is TRBJ2-3, with a possible D match to TRBD2 (6 bases). Trimming pared 4 bases from V and 5 bases from J, leaving 16 bases between. CDR1 and CDR2 (germline): LNHDA, SQIVND (reference sequence). This CDR3 has 15 amino acids. CDR3 nucleotides: TGTGCCAGTAGTACCCGGGCCTTGGGGGGAGATACGCAGTATTTT. It translates to CASSTRALGGDTQYF.

In its sample, this clone was seen once. The chain recombines TRBV28 with TRBJ1-1; 8 bases map to TRBD1. CDR1 is MDHEN and CDR2 is SYDVKM in the germline V gene. This CDR3 is 15 amino acids long. V shed 4 bases and J 11 bases; nucleotides not matched to a gene: 15. The CDR3 is CASSYPGTGFFEAFF. Here the CDR3 DNA reads TGTGCCAGCAGTTATCCCGGGACAGGCTTTTTCGAGGCTTTCTTT.

In this sample, this clone turned up once. V usage is TRBV9 and J usage is TRBJ1-3; TRBD1 might be the D (5 bases). The CDR3 is 17 amino acids. CDR1 is SGDLS, CDR2 YYNGEE, per germline. Trimming shortened V by 0 bases and J by 0 bases, and 13 bases separated the two germline ends. CDR3 sequence reads: CASSVGAGPSSGNTIYF. CDR3 DNA: TGTGCCAGCAGCGTAGGCGCGGGACCGAGCTCTGGAAACACCATATATTTT.

V usage is TRBV5-1 and J usage is TRBJ1-1; no reliable D call. The CDR3 length is 14 residues. Germline assignment: CDR1 SGHRS and CDR2 YFSETQ. Trimming cost V 6 bases and J 7 bases, with 19 bases left between them. This CDR3 is CASKLGFSSGEAFF. The CDR3 nucleotides read TGCGCCAGCAAATTAGGGTTCAGTAGTGGTGAAGCTTTCTTT. The entire variable domain, with the rest obtained from reference TRBV5-1 and TRBJ1-1, is as follows: KAGVTQTPRYLIKTRGQQVTLSCSPISGHRSVSWYQQTPGQGLQFLFEYFSETQRNKGNFPGRFSGRQFSNSRSEMNVSTLELGDSALYLCASKLGFSSGEAFFGQGTRLTVV.

The chain couples TRBV19 to TRBJ1-1; D unclear. Per the germline V gene, CDR1 is LNHDA and CDR2 is SQIVND (reference sequence). The CDR3 runs 12 residues. Trimming removed 8 bases at V and 1 base at J, with 8 bases between. As DNA, the CDR3 is TGTGCCAGTCAGGAGGGGAACACTGAAGCTTTCTTT. Amino acids: CASQEGNTEAFF.

The chain is built from TRBV19 and TRBJ2-1; the match to TRBD2 covers 9 bases. Trimming at V came to 3 bases and at J to 7 bases, leaving 10 bases not matched to a gene. This CDR3 has 16 residues. The germline CDR1 and CDR2 sequences are LNHDA and SQIVND (reference sequence). CDR3 sequence (DNA): TGTGCCAGTAGTATCCTAAGCGGGAGGCCCAAGAATGAGCAGTTCTTC. Residues: CASSILSGRPKNEQFF.

The rearrangement joins TRBV2 to TRBJ1-2; maybe TRBD1 (5 bases). V was trimmed by 4 bases and J by 4 bases, leaving 7 bases between them. The CDR3 consists of 12 residues. Germline V CDR1 and CDR2: SNHLY, FYNNEI. In nucleotides, the CDR3 is TGTGCCAGCAGTGCTCAGGGCTATGGCTACACCTTC. The encoded protein is CASSAQGYGYTF.

This clone appeared once. The chain carries TRBV2 and TRBJ2-7; D gene ambiguous. The CDR3 spans 14 residues. The germline V and J ends were trimmed by 4 bases and 1 base, with 11 bases remaining between them. Germline V gives CDR1 SNHLY, CDR2 FYNNEI. CDR3 in amino acids: CASSVRVSSYEQYF. For the CDR3, the DNA is TGTGCCAGCAGTGTAAGGGTATCATCCTACGAGCAGTACTTC.

This chain links TRBV19 with TRBJ1-4; D gene ambiguous. V shed 6 bases and J shed 7 bases, with 18 bases lying between them. The germline V gene encodes CDR1 LNHDA and CDR2 SQIVND (reference sequence). The CDR3 covers 15 residues. The CDR3 bases are TGTGCCAGTAGCAGACCTTCGGGAGGTGGTGAAAAACTGTTTTTT. This sequence encodes CASSRPSGGGEKLFF.

This clone appeared a few times. The V call is TRBV25-1, the J call TRBJ1-2; no clear D. In germline, CDR1 is MGHDK, CDR2 SYGVNS. The V gene lost 5 bases and the J gene lost 0 bases, with 1 base spanning the gap. This CDR3 is 11 amino acids long. The CDR3 DNA reads TGTGCCAGCAGTACTAACTATGGCTACACCTTC. Translating gives CASSTNYGYTF.

This clone was observed a few times. The CDR3 is CSAKGGHEQFF. The CDR3 nucleotides are TGCAGTGCCAAGGGAGGGCATGAGCAGTTCTTC. The genes are TRBV20-1 and TRBJ2-1; 7 bases match TRBD2. V was clipped by 6 bases and J by 8 bases; unmatched bases: 4. The CDR3 spans 11 residues. In germline, CDR1 is DFQATT, CDR2 SNEGSKA (reference sequence).

This chain uses TRBV6-4 with TRBJ1-5; D might be TRBD1 (5 bases). Trimming took 3 bases from V and 6 from J, leaving 12 bases between them. From germline, CDR1 is MRHNA and CDR2 SNTAGT. This CDR3 region has 14 residues. CDR3 nucleotide sequence: TGTGCCAGCAGTGATAGGCAGGGCGGTCAGCCCCAGCATTTT. Translating gives CASSDRQGGQPQHF.

The V and J genes are TRBV24-1 and TRBJ1-2; perhaps TRBD1 as D (6 bases). The CDR3 sequence is 14 residues long. Germline V gene lookup returns CDR1 KGHDR and CDR2 SFDVKD. The V gene lost 4 bases and the J gene lost 3 bases, with 11 bases spanning the gap. The CDR3 region is CATSDHGQHYGYTF. The DNA for the CDR3 is TGTGCCACCAGTGACCACGGACAGCACTATGGCTACACCTTC.

V usage is TRBV3-1 (or the pseudogene TRBV3-2) and J usage is TRBJ1-1; 7 positions agree with TRBD1. CDR3 length equals 15 residues. The V gene end was trimmed by 0 bases and the J gene end by 4 bases; junction bases not matched to a gene: 5. Germline V gene data show CDR1 as LGHDT and CDR2 as YNNKEL (reference sequence). The CDR3 protein is CASSQDPGGRTEAFF. For the CDR3, the DNA is TGTGCCAGCAGCCAAGATCCAGGGGGTCGCACTGAAGCTTTCTTT.

This clone occurred once. The chain uses TRBV3-1 (or the pseudogene TRBV3-2) and TRBJ1-2; possibly TRBD1 for D (5 bases). The CDR3 has 17 residues. V was cut by 0 bases and J by 7 bases, with 21 bases left in between. Germline assignment: CDR1 LGHDT and CDR2 YNNKEL (reference sequence). The CDR3 nucleotides read TGTGCCAGCAGCCAAGATCTTTTTTCGGGACCCGCGAGTGGCTACACCTTC. Protein product: CASSQDLFSGPASGYTF.

This clone was counted between two and nine times. The rearrangement links TRBV28 to TRBJ1-2; D unclear. The CDR3 sequence is 15 residues long. From germline, CDR1 is MDHEN and CDR2 SYDVKM. Trimming stripped 11 bases from V and 7 bases from J, with 26 bases between. The CDR3 sequence: CASKRHRVTMGGYTF. The CDR3 DNA sequence: TGTGCCTCTAAACGTCACCGGGTCACGATGGGTGGCTACACCTTC.

This clone was found once. The CDR3 loop reads CASSYSAGGNEQYF. The CDR3 nucleotides are TGTGCCAGCAGTTACTCAGCGGGCGGGAACGAGCAGTACTTC. This chain links TRBV6-5 with TRBJ2-7; maybe TRBD2 (6 bases). V was trimmed by 0 bases and J by 5 bases, leaving 11 bases between them. The CDR3 runs to 14 residues. Germline V gene lookup returns CDR1 MNHEY and CDR2 SVGAGI.

The rearrangement joins TRBV28 to TRBJ1-5; TRBD1 agrees at 8 bases. CDR3 length: 16 amino acids. Germline values: CDR1 MDHEN, CDR2 SYDVKM. V shed 5 bases and J 3 bases; nucleotides not matched to a gene: 9. The CDR3 nucleotides read TGTGCCAGCAGTCCCGGGACAGGAGGTATCAATCAGCCCCAGCATTTT. The encoded protein is CASSPGTGGINQPQHF. Filled out from reference TRBV28 and TRBJ1-5, the complete variable domain reads DVKVTQSSRYLVKRTGEKVFLECVQDMDHENMFWYRQDPGLGLRLIYFSYDVKMKEKGDIPEGYSVSREKKERFSLILESASTNQTSMYLCASSPGTGGINQPQHFGDGTRLSIL.

V usage is TRBV9 and J usage is TRBJ1-3, with no clear D. Germline V gene data show CDR1 as SGDLS and CDR2 as YYNGEE. V dropped 0 bases and J dropped 0 bases, with 10 bases sitting between them. CDR3 length equals 16 residues. The CDR3 nucleotides read TGTGCCAGCAGCGTAGGACCGCCTGTCTCTGGAAACACCATATATTTT. Translation: CASSVGPPVSGNTIYF.